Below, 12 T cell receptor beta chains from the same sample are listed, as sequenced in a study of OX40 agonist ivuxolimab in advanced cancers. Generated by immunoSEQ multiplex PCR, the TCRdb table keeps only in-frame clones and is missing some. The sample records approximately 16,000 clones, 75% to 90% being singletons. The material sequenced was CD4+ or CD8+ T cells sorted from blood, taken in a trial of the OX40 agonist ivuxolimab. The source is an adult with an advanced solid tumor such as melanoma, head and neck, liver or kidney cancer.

In DNA form, the CDR3 reads TGTGCCAGCAGTGAGGTGCGGGAGGTTTGGGATGAGCAGTTCTTC. Its translation: CASSEVREVWDEQFF. V and J are TRBV2 and TRBJ2-1, with TRBD2 matching over 8 bases. V lost 3 bases, J lost 8 bases, and 9 bases stayed unmatched. The CDR3 is made up of 15 amino acids. Germline CDR1 reads SNHLY; CDR2 reads FYNNEI.

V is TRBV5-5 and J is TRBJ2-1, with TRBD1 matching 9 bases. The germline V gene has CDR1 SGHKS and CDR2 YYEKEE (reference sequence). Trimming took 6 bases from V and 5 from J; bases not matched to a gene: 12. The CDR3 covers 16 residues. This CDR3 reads CASTLSGTGYDNEQFF. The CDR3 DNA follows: TGTGCCAGCACCCTATCCGGGACAGGGTACGACAATGAGCAGTTCTTC.

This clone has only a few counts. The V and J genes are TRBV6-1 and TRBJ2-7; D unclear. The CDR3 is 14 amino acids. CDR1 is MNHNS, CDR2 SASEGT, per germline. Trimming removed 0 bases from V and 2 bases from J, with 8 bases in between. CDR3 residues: CASSEASPTYEQYF. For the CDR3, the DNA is TGTGCCAGCAGTGAAGCTTCGCCCACCTACGAGCAGTACTTC.

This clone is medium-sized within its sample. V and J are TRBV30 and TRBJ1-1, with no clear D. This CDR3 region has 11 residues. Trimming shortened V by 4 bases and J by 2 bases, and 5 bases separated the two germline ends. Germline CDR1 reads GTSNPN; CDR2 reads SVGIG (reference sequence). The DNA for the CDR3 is TGTGCCTGGATCTTCAACACTGAAGCTTTCTTT. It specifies CAWIFNTEAFF.

In nucleotides, the CDR3 is TGTGCCAGCAGCTACAGGAGGGTGTTGGCAGAGACCCAGTACTTC. Translation gives CASSYRRVLAETQYF. This chain joins TRBV11-3 and TRBJ2-5; D may be TRBD2 (6 bases). This CDR3 has 15 residues. V gave up 4 bases and J gave up 4 bases, with 16 bases separating them. CDR1 and CDR2 (germline): SGHNT, YENEEA.

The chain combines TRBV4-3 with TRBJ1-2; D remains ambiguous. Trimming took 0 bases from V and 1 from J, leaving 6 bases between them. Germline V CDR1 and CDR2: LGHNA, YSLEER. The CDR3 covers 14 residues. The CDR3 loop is CASSQDLDNYGYTF. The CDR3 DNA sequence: TGCGCCAGCAGCCAAGATCTCGATAACTATGGCTACACCTTC.

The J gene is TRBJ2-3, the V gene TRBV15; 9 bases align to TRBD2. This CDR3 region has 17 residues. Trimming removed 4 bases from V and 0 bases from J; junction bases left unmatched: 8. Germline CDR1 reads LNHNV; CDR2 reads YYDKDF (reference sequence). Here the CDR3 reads CATSTQIAGVSTDTQYF. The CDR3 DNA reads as TGTGCCACCAGCACCCAGATAGCGGGAGTAAGCACAGATACGCAGTATTTT.

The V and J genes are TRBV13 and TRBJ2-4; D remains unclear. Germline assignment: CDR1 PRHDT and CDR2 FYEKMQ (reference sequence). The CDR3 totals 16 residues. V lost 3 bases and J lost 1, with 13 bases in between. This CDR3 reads CASSFGGFQAKNIQYF. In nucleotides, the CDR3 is TGTGCCAGCAGCTTCGGTGGCTTCCAGGCCAAAAACATTCAGTACTTC.

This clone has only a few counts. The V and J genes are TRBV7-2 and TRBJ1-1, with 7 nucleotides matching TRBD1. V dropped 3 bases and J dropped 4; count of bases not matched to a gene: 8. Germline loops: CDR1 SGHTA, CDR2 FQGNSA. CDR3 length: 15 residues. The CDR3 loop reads CASSFAVTGTTEAFF. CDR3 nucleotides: TGTGCCAGCAGCTTTGCCGTGACAGGGACCACTGAAGCTTTCTTT.

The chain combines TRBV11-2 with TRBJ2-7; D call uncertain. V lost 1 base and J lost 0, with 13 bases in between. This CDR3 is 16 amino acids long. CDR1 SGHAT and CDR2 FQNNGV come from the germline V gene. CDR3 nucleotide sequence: TGTGCCAGCAGCTTAGGGGCTTCACTTAGCTCCTACGAGCAGTACTTC. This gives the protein CASSLGASLSSYEQYF.

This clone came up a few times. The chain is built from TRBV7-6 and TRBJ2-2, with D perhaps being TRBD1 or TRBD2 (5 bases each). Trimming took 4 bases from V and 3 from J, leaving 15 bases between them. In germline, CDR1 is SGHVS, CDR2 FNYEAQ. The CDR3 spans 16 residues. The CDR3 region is CASSSVEGLYTGELFF. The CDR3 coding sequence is TGTGCCAGCAGCTCCGTCGAGGGGCTGTACACCGGGGAGCTGTTTTTT. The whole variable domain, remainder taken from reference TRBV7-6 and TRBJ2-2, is GAGVSQSPRYKVTKRGQDVALRCDPISGHVSLYWYRQALGQGPEFLTYFNYEAQQDKSGLPNDRFSAERPEGSISTLTIQRTEQRDSAMYRCASSSVEGLYTGELFFGEGSRLTVL.

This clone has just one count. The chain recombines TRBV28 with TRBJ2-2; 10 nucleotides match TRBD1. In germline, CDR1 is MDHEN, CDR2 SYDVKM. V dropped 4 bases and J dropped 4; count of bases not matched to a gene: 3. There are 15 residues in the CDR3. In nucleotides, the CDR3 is TGTGCCAGCAGTTCCGGGACAGGGGTCACCGGGGAGCTGTTTTTT. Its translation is CASSSGTGVTGELFF.